The 14 T cell receptor beta chains given below trace back to one sample, sequenced in a study of T cells in localized non-small cell lung cancer. Produced via immunoSEQ multiplex PCR; TCRdb's table is partial and in-frame only. The data show around 1,800 clones, roughly 18% seen once. This specimen was lung tumor tissue, taken before any cancer treatment. These receptor sequences come from a male donor at least 60 years old with stage I lung adenocarcinoma.

This chain joins TRBV2 and TRBJ2-2; TRBD2 matches at 13 bases. V lost 2 bases, J lost 7 bases, and 4 bases stayed unmatched. The CDR3 has 16 amino acids. Germline CDR1 reads SNHLY; CDR2 reads FYNNEI. CDR3 DNA: TGTGCCAGCAGTGAAACTAGCGGGGGGGCTGGCGGGGAGCTGTTTTTT. Protein product: CASSETSGGAGGELFF.

This clone was detected a few times. The V and J genes are TRBV18 and TRBJ2-1; D not resolved. The germline gives CDR1 KGHSH, CDR2 LQKENI. The V and J ends lost 0 bases and 10 bases respectively, with 10 bases between them. This CDR3 is 13 amino acids long. Written as DNA, the CDR3 is TGTGCCAGCTCACCACCGATCTGGGGAGAGCAGTTCTTC. Protein sequence: CASSPPIWGEQFF.

This clone showed up just a few times. This sequence joins TRBV23-1 and TRBJ2-7; D could derive from TRBD1 or TRBD2 (6 bases each). TRBV23-1 is assigned to the ORF class and has an uncertain function. This CDR3 has 15 amino acids. V dropped 6 bases and J dropped 6 bases, with 21 bases sitting between them. Written as DNA, the CDR3 is TGCGCCAGCAGCCAAGACCGAGCAGGAGGGGGCGAGCAGTACTTC. Translated: CASSQDRAGGGEQYF.

The chain has TRBV28 and TRBJ1-4; 8 bases match TRBD1. CDR1 MDHEN and CDR2 SYDVKM come from the germline V gene. The CDR3 runs to 17 residues. V shed 5 bases and J 4 bases; nucleotides not matched to a gene: 12. For the CDR3, the DNA is TGTGCCAGCAGTCCACAGGGGGTGGTGGTTCTTAATGAAAAACTGTTTTTT. Protein product: CASSPQGVVVLNEKLFF.

There are a few counts of this clone. The chain combines TRBV11-3 with TRBJ1-4; a possible D gene is TRBD1 (5 bases). CDR3 length equals 14 residues. The V end lost 2 bases, the J end lost 5 bases, and 9 bases lay between the germline ends. CDR1 is SGHNT, CDR2 YENEEA, per germline. CDR3: CASSLRGMNEKLFF. The CDR3, as DNA: TGTGCCAGCAGCTTAAGGGGAATGAATGAAAAACTGTTTTTT.

This clone is labeled as hyperexpanded (1% or more). CDR3 in amino acids: CASSRYRGNTEAFF. DNA of the CDR3: TGTGCCAGCAGCCGGTACAGGGGGAACACTGAAGCTTTCTTT. The chain carries TRBV14 and TRBJ1-1; 7 bases line up with TRBD1. The ends lost 4 bases at V and 1 base at J; junction bases unmatched: 3. This CDR3 has 14 residues. In germline, CDR1 is SGHDN, CDR2 FVKESK.

This clone turned up a few times. This rearrangement joins TRBV19 to TRBJ1-5; D unclear. The CDR3 is made up of 14 amino acids. V was trimmed by 9 bases and J by 0 bases, leaving 12 bases between them. CDR1 and CDR2 (germline): LNHDA, SQIVND (reference sequence). CDR3 DNA: TGTGCCAGCCAGGCCCTCTATAGCAATCAGCCCCAGCATTTT. Its translation: CASQALYSNQPQHF.

The V and J genes are TRBV11-3 and TRBJ1-3, with D possibly matching TRBD1 (5 bases). The CDR3 is 16 amino acids. Germline CDR1 is SGHNT and CDR2 is YENEEA. With 1 base removed from V and 0 bases from J, the gap between germline ends came to 10 bases. CDR3 nucleotide sequence: TGTGCCAGCAGCTTAGGGGACTTTAGCTCTGGAAACACCATATATTTT. This gives the protein CASSLGDFSSGNTIYF.

Only a few counts were recorded for this clone. The genes are TRBV6-8 and TRBJ1-2; no firm D call. Germline lookup yields CDR1 MNHGY and CDR2 SAAAGT. This CDR3 contains 12 residues. Deletions cut 0 bases from V and 6 bases from J, with 5 bases between. The CDR3 reads CASSYSLDGYTF. The CDR3 nucleotides read TGTGCCAGCAGTTACTCGCTAGATGGCTACACCTTC.

As DNA, the CDR3 is TGTGCCAGTACGAGCGCAGGTTTCTATGGCTACACCTTC. It encodes CASTSAGFYGYTF. The chain joins TRBV19 to TRBJ1-2; no clear D. V lost 7 bases to trimming and J lost 4 bases, with 13 bases between them. There are 13 residues in the CDR3. Germline CDR1 LNHDA, CDR2 SQIVND (reference sequence).

This clone was observed a few times. The gene calls are TRBV30 and TRBJ1-6; perhaps TRBD1 as D (5 bases). V lost 0 bases and J 11 bases, leaving 14 bases between the germline ends. This CDR3 comprises 14 residues. The germline V gene has CDR1 GTSNPN and CDR2 SVGIG (reference sequence). The CDR3: CAWSVLGTRPPLHF. CDR3 nucleotides: TGTGCCTGGAGTGTACTTGGGACTCGCCCACCCCTCCACTTT.

The chain uses TRBV6-8 and TRBJ1-1, with 8 bases matching TRBD1. V shed 5 bases and J 5 bases; nucleotides not matched to a gene: 4. Per germline, CDR1 MNHGY and CDR2 SAAAGT. CDR3 size: 13 residues. The CDR3 loop is CASSDRGWTEAFF. The CDR3 DNA is TGTGCCAGCAGTGACAGGGGTTGGACTGAAGCTTTCTTT.

There are a few counts of this clone. The rearrangement links TRBV19 to TRBJ2-1; TRBD2 matches 7 bases. The CDR3 covers 14 residues. The germline gives CDR1 LNHDA, CDR2 SQIVND (reference sequence). Losses at the gene ends were 5 bases for V and 0 bases for J; bases not matched to a gene: 1. In DNA, the CDR3 is TGTGCCAGTAGTTCTAGCGGCTCCTACAATGAGCAGTTCTTC. Protein: CASSSSGSYNEQFF.

By share, this clone ranks as medium-sized. This sequence joins TRBV11-3 and TRBJ1-1; 7 nucleotides agree with TRBD1. Germline V gene data show CDR1 as SGHNT and CDR2 as YENEEA. The V and J ends lost 5 bases and 1 base, in that order; junction bases with no gene match: 10. There are 16 residues in the CDR3. Written as DNA, the CDR3 is TGTGCCAGCAGCCTGGTCGGAGGACAGGCGAACACTGAAGCTTTCTTT. This encodes CASSLVGGQANTEAFF.